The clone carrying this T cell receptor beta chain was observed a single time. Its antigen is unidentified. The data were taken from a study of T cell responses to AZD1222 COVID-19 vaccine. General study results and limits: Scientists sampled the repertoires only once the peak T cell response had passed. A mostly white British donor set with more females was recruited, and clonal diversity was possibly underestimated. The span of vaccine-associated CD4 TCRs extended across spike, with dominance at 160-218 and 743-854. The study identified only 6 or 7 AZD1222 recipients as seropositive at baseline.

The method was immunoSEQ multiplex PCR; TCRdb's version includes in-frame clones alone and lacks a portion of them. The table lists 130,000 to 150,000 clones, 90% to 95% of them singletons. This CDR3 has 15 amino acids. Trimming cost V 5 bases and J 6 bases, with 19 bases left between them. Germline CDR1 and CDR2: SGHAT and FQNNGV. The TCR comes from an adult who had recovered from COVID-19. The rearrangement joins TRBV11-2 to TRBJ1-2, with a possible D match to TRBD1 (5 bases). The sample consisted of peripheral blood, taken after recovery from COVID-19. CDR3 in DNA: TGTGCCAGCAGCACCCGCCCGGGACTTGGGGATGGCTACACCTTC. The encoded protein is CASSTRPGLGDGYTF.